The 31 T cell receptor beta chains listed next were all sequenced from one sample in a study of T cell repertoires in cytomegalovirus infection. Which antigens these TCRs recognize remains unknown. TCRdb reprocessed the reads with MiXCR, giving one entry per CDR3 protein. The profile shows 70,000 or so distinct CDR3 sequences, approximately 30% of them singletons. The sequences come from CD8+ T cells from cultured PBMCs, collected from culture after CMV antigen stimulation. The receptors stem from a human donor in good health (CMV status not recorded). Some clones in this sample may be carry-over from other donors' samples.

There are a few counts of this clonotype. This chain connects TRBV7-6 to TRBJ2-7; 8 bases line up with TRBD2. The V and J ends lost 6 bases and 3 bases, in that order; junction bases with no gene match: 10. Germline lookup yields CDR1 SGHVS and CDR2 FNYEAQ. This CDR3 region has 15 residues. This CDR3 reads CASRGPGGALYEQYF. The CDR3 coding sequence is TGTGCCAGCAGGGGACCGGGAGGGGCCCTCTACGAGCAGTACTTC.

V usage is TRBV11-3 and J usage is TRBJ1-4; D is uncertain. Trimming left V 1 base short and J 5 bases short, with 5 bases between. Germline CDR1 is SGHNT and CDR2 is YENEEA. The CDR3 spans 13 residues. In DNA form, the CDR3 reads TGTGCCAGCAGCTTAGGGCAGAATGAAAAACTGTTTTTT. It translates to CASSLGQNEKLFF.

The chain has TRBV7-9 and TRBJ2-5, with TRBD2 as a possible D gene (6 bases). Trimming stripped 10 bases from V and 2 bases from J, with 17 bases between. Germline V lookup: CDR1 SEHNR, CDR2 FQNEAQ (reference sequence). The CDR3 has 14 residues. The CDR3 coding sequence is TGTGCCACCCACCCGGGACTTGAGCAAGAGACCCAGTACTTC. It specifies CATHPGLEQETQYF.

The genes are TRBV6-5 and TRBJ2-2, with D perhaps TRBD1 (6 bases). V lost 0 bases, J lost 7 bases, and 15 bases lay in between. CDR1 and CDR2 (germline): MNHEY, SVGAGI. The CDR3 sequence is 16 residues long. CDR3 DNA: TGTGCCAGCAGTTACTCGGGTTGGGGGCAGGGCGGGGAGCTGTTTTTT. Translating it yields CASSYSGWGQGGELFF.

The chain couples TRBV5-6 to TRBJ2-1; no firm D call. The germline gives CDR1 SGHDT, CDR2 YYEEEE. Trimming stripped 6 bases from V and 5 bases from J, with 9 bases between. The CDR3 spans 12 residues. The DNA of the CDR3 is TGTGCCAGCAATTCTTGGGACAATGAGCAGTTCTTC. This encodes CASNSWDNEQFF.

The chain recombines TRBV4-1 with TRBJ1-5, with TRBD1 identical over 10 bases. V was clipped by 3 bases and J by 4 bases; unmatched bases: 3. The length of the CDR3 is 15 residues. Germline values: CDR1 MGHRA, CDR2 YSYEKL. CDR3 protein: CASSHEDRGNQPQHF. The CDR3 DNA reads TGCGCCAGCAGCCACGAGGACAGGGGGAATCAGCCCCAGCATTTT.

This clonotype was found a few times. DNA of the CDR3: TGTGCCAGCAGATTCAGGACTAGCGGGAGAGCCGACCAAGAGACCCAGTACTTC. This codes for CASRFRTSGRADQETQYF. The chain uses TRBV11-2 and TRBJ2-5; 13 bases line up with TRBD2. V lost 6 bases to trimming and J lost 0 bases; unmatched junction nucleotides: 10. CDR1 SGHAT and CDR2 FQNNGV come from the germline V gene. This CDR3 spans 18 amino acids.

This clonotype showed up many times. This chain connects TRBV6-1 to TRBJ2-7; D is possibly TRBD1 (6 bases). The CDR3 length is 14 residues. Deletions cut 6 bases from V and 4 bases from J, with 16 bases between. Germline lookup yields CDR1 MNHNS and CDR2 SASEGT. CDR3 sequence: CASRGQTTLYEQYF. The CDR3 DNA reads TGTGCCAGCAGAGGACAGACTACTCTTTACGAGCAGTACTTC.

The V gene is TRBV12-3 or TRBV12-4, the J gene TRBJ2-7; 9 nucleotides match TRBD1. V was clipped by 8 bases and J by 6 bases; unmatched bases: 5. This CDR3 contains 12 residues. CDR3 residues: CASGTGFGEQYF. In nucleotides, the CDR3 is TGTGCCAGCGGGACAGGGTTCGGCGAGCAGTACTTC.

The chain combines TRBV27 with TRBJ2-5; possible D gene TRBD1, 6 bases. The CDR3 runs to 15 residues. Trimming took off 3 bases at V and 2 bases at J, with 13 bases between the two ends. Germline V lookup: CDR1 MNHEY, CDR2 SMNVEV (reference sequence). The chain's CDR3 is CASSFGRGNQETQYF. CDR3 sequence (DNA): TGTGCCAGCAGTTTTGGCAGGGGCAATCAAGAGACCCAGTACTTC.

The chain couples TRBV11-2 to TRBJ1-4; D might be TRBD1 (5 bases). Germline assignment: CDR1 SGHAT and CDR2 FQNNGV. The CDR3 has 15 amino acids. V was trimmed by 1 base and J by 6 bases, leaving 12 bases between them. The CDR3 DNA sequence: TGTGCCAGCAGCTTAGTTGTACAGGAGGATGAAAAACTGTTTTTT. Translation: CASSLVVQEDEKLFF.

V usage is TRBV27 and J usage is TRBJ1-2; TRBD1 is a possible D gene (6 bases). V was pared by 3 bases and J by 4 bases, with 12 bases between. The CDR3 has 14 residues. Germline CDR1 and CDR2: MNHEY and SMNVEV (reference sequence). CDR3 residues: CASSFAQGTYGYTF. CDR3 nucleotide sequence: TGTGCCAGCAGTTTTGCCCAGGGGACCTATGGCTACACCTTC.

The chain has TRBV28 and TRBJ2-7; 8 nucleotides align to TRBD1. Germline trimming cut 2 bases from V and 4 bases from J; bases unmatched to any gene: 7. There are 15 residues in the CDR3. The germline V gene has CDR1 MDHEN and CDR2 SYDVKM. The CDR3 sequence is CASSLAAGGQYEQYF. CDR3 bases: TGTGCCAGCAGTTTAGCGGCAGGGGGCCAGTACGAGCAGTACTTC. Based on the CDR3 plus reference TRBV28 and TRBJ2-7, the full variable domain is DVKVTQSSRYLVKRTGEKVFLECVQDMDHENMFWYRQDPGLGLRLIYFSYDVKMKEKGDIPEGYSVSREKKERFSLILESASTNQTSMYLCASSLAAGGQYEQYFGPGTRLTVT.

This clonotype was seen at least ten times. The rearrangement uses TRBV6-2 or TRBV6-3 and TRBJ2-1, with D perhaps TRBD2 (6 bases). The CDR3 extends over 16 amino acids. V was pared by 6 bases and J by 0 bases, with 15 bases between. Germline V gene sequence: CDR1 MNHEY, CDR2 SVGEGT. The CDR3 DNA reads TGTGCCAGCAGGGGGGGAACCGCAAGCTCCTACAATGAGCAGTTCTTC. It is translated as CASRGGTASSYNEQFF.

This chain joins TRBV29-1 and TRBJ1-3; a weak D match, TRBD1 (5 bases). With 2 bases removed from V and 0 bases from J, the gap between germline ends came to 8 bases. CDR3 size: 14 residues. CDR1 is SQVTM and CDR2 is ANQGSEA in the germline V gene. CDR3 sequence reads: CSVETGTSGNTIYF. CDR3 in DNA: TGCAGCGTTGAAACAGGTACCTCTGGAAACACCATATATTTT.

In its sample, this clonotype was seen a few times. The genes are TRBV5-1 and TRBJ2-7; 7 nucleotides match TRBD1. J gave up 3 bases and V 1 base, and 7 bases lay outside the gene matches. Germline V gives CDR1 SGHRS, CDR2 YFSETQ. This CDR3 region has 15 residues. In DNA, the CDR3 is TGCGCCAGCAGCTTGTCTGAGGGGGCGGACTACGAGCAGTACTTC. This gives the protein CASSLSEGADYEQYF.

This rearrangement joins TRBV20-1 to TRBJ2-1; 8 positions agree with TRBD1. The CDR3 loop spans 14 amino acids. Germline V lookup: CDR1 DFQATT, CDR2 SNEGSKA (reference sequence). V gave up 6 bases and J gave up 8 bases; unmatched junction bases: 12. DNA of the CDR3: TGCAGTGCGACCGACAGGGGAGAAAACTATGAGCAGTTCTTC. Encoded protein: CSATDRGENYEQFF.

This sequence joins TRBV6-4 and TRBJ1-1; D is ambiguous. The germline gives CDR1 MRHNA, CDR2 SNTAGT. The length of the CDR3 is 16 residues. V lost 0 bases to trimming and J lost 0 bases, with 11 bases between them. CDR3: CASSDSGYRMNTEAFF. CDR3 nucleotides: TGTGCCAGCAGTGACTCGGGATATCGCATGAACACTGAAGCTTTCTTT.

This rearrangement joins TRBV5-6 to TRBJ1-2, with a possible D match to TRBD1 (5 bases). Germline V gives CDR1 SGHDT, CDR2 YYEEEE. This CDR3 has 15 amino acids. The V end was cut by 0 bases, the J end by 4 bases, with 13 bases between. CDR3 nucleotide sequence: TGTGCCAGCAGCTTGGAGGGCGCCAGGGCCTATGGCTACACCTTC. Protein product: CASSLEGARAYGYTF.

This clonotype was seen a few times. This chain links TRBV5-1 with TRBJ1-2; 7 bases map to TRBD1. V was clipped by 0 bases and J by 7 bases; unmatched bases: 3. The CDR3 spans 13 residues. Germline lookup yields CDR1 SGHRS and CDR2 YFSETQ. The CDR3 protein is CASSLDRGSGYTF. The CDR3 coding sequence is TGCGCCAGCAGCTTGGACAGGGGTAGTGGCTACACCTTC. The whole variable domain, remainder taken from reference TRBV5-1 and TRBJ1-2, is KAGVTQTPRYLIKTRGQQVTLSCSPISGHRSVSWYQQTPGQGLQFLFEYFSETQRNKGNFPGRFSGRQFSNSRSEMNVSTLELGDSALYLCASSLDRGSGYTFGSGTRLTVV.

This clonotype was counted at least ten times. The chain links TRBV7-6 to TRBJ2-7, with D tentatively TRBD1 or TRBD2 (6 bases each). CDR3 length: 13 residues. From germline, CDR1 is SGHVS and CDR2 FNYEAQ. V was shortened by 5 bases and J by 6 bases, with 14 bases between the two germline ends. Written as DNA, the CDR3 is TGTGCCAGCAGCCCATCTGGGGGGCTCGAGCAGTACTTC. It yields the protein CASSPSGGLEQYF.

This clonotype came up a few times. V usage is TRBV2 and J usage is TRBJ2-2; 8 positions agree with TRBD1. Germline trimming cut 8 bases from V and 0 bases from J; bases unmatched to any gene: 5. The CDR3 has 15 amino acids. The germline CDR1 and CDR2 sequences are SNHLY and FYNNEI. Here the CDR3 DNA reads TGTGCCAGCCTAGAGGGACAGGCGAACACCGGGGAGCTGTTTTTT. Translating gives CASLEGQANTGELFF. The full variable domain, in which reference TRBV2 and TRBJ2-2 provide the parts outside the CDR3, is EPEVTQTPSHQVTQMGQEVILRCVPISNHLYFYWYRQILGQKVEFLVSFYNNEISEKSEIFDDQFSVERPDGSNFTLKIRSTKLEDSAMYFCASLEGQANTGELFFGEGSRLTVL.

This clonotype was seen ten or more times. The rearrangement joins TRBV7-2 to TRBJ2-3, with TRBD2 identical over 10 bases. Per the germline V gene, CDR1 is SGHTA and CDR2 is FQGNSA. V lost 5 bases, J lost 2 bases, and 4 bases stayed unmatched. The CDR3 has 15 residues. The CDR3 bases are TGTGCCAGCAGCCCACTAGCGGGGTTCACAGATACGCAGTATTTT. Protein sequence: CASSPLAGFTDTQYF.

This chain uses TRBV5-1 with TRBJ1-6; unclear D gene. In germline, CDR1 is SGHRS, CDR2 YFSETQ. V gave up 4 bases and J gave up 6 bases, with 20 bases separating them. The CDR3 extends over 17 amino acids. The CDR3 sequence: CASSPQRTGICNSPLHF. As DNA, the CDR3 is TGCGCCAGCAGCCCACAACGAACGGGAATCTGTAATTCACCCCTCCACTTT.

J is TRBJ2-2 and V is TRBV4-1; the match to TRBD1 covers 8 bases. This CDR3 is built from 17 residues. With V trimmed by 4 bases and J by 5 bases, 12 bases remained unmatched. Per the germline V gene, CDR1 is MGHRA and CDR2 is YSYEKL. The CDR3, as DNA: TGCGCCAGCAGCCTTGACAGGGGAACGCGGGGTACCGGGGAGCTGTTTTTT. This translates into CASSLDRGTRGTGELFF.

At least ten counts were recorded for this clonotype. The rearrangement links TRBV7-2 to TRBJ2-7; D is perhaps TRBD1 (5 bases). Germline-derived CDR1 and CDR2 are SGHTA and FQGNSA. This CDR3 is 15 amino acids long. Trimming cost V 0 bases and J 7 bases, with 16 bases left between them. The DNA of the CDR3 is TGTGCCAGCAGCTTAGCGCTCGACCCCTACAGGGAGCAGTACTTC. Its translation: CASSLALDPYREQYF.

The rearrangement links TRBV7-6 to TRBJ2-1; 9 nucleotides align to TRBD1. The CDR3 has 15 amino acids. Germline V lookup: CDR1 SGHVS, CDR2 FNYEAQ. V gave up 8 bases and J gave up 3 bases; unmatched junction bases: 8. The CDR3 protein is CASGSTGGIYNEQFF. For the CDR3, the DNA is TGTGCCAGCGGTTCTACAGGGGGCATCTACAATGAGCAGTTCTTC.

V and J are TRBV5-1 and TRBJ2-5; no clear D gene. This CDR3 contains 13 residues. V lost 4 bases to trimming and J lost 2 bases, with 9 bases between them. Germline V gene sequence: CDR1 SGHRS, CDR2 YFSETQ. Here the CDR3 reads CASSPGSQETQYF. Here the CDR3 DNA reads TGCGCCAGCAGCCCTGGCTCTCAAGAGACCCAGTACTTC.

This clonotype was seen repeatedly, ten times or more. V gene TRBV2 combines with J gene TRBJ2-1, with TRBD2 matching over 13 bases. The CDR3 is 17 residues long. Trimming at V came to 6 bases and at J to 1 base, leaving 6 bases not matched to a gene. Germline V lookup: CDR1 SNHLY, CDR2 FYNNEI. CDR3 in DNA: TGTGCCAGCAGCCCAGGGACTAGCGGGAAGTCCTACAATGAGCAGTTCTTC. As protein: CASSPGTSGKSYNEQFF.

This clonotype was detected many times. V and J are TRBV5-4 and TRBJ2-1; 10 nucleotides align to TRBD2. The CDR3 is 13 residues long. J gave up 8 bases and V 10 bases, and 9 bases lay outside the gene matches. The germline CDR1 and CDR2 sequences are SGHNT and YYREEE (reference sequence). CDR3 DNA: TGTGCCGCGCGGCTAGCGGGAGTGGATGAGCAGTTCTTC. Translating it yields CAARLAGVDEQFF.

There are many counts of this clonotype. The rearrangement joins TRBV3-1 to TRBJ2-7; 7 bases align to TRBD1. The CDR3 runs 15 residues. Trimming cost V 4 bases and J 4 bases; bases outside gene matches: 10. The germline gives CDR1 LGHDT, CDR2 YNNKEL (reference sequence). DNA of the CDR3: TGTGCCAGCAGCCCGAAGGGGGCGAGGGTTTACGAGCAGTACTTC. Translation: CASSPKGARVYEQYF.